Listed below are T cell receptor beta chains from one sample, sequenced in a study of PD-L1 blockade in urothelial cancer. Data came from immunoSEQ multiplex PCR; TCRdb stores just in-frame clones and leaves some out. The profile shows about 50,000 clones, roughly four fifths of them singletons. The sequencing used PBMCs, collected around atezolizumab (anti-PD-L1) treatment. These receptors were obtained from a man aged 65-85 years with urothelial cancer. Each CDR3 is given with its conserved first and last residue. D genes are given only for firm matches. Clone size appears in some rows only: once, few, many, or a class for an expanded clone.

CDR3 length	clone size	V gene	J gene	D gene	CDR3 DNA	CDR3 protein
15	few	TRBV4-3	TRBJ2-7	TRBD1	TGCGCCAGCAGCCAAGTACAGGGGGTTTCTTACGAGCAGTACTTC	CASSQVQGVSYEQYF
11	-	TRBV20-1	TRBJ2-1	-	TGCAGTGCTAGCGATAGGGGGGAGCAGTTCTTC	CSASDRGEQFF
18	-	TRBV7-6	TRBJ2-3	TRBD2	TGTGCCAGCAGCTTAGAGGGAAGGACTAGCGGATTCTCAGATACGCAGTATTTT	CASSLEGRTSGFSDTQYF
14	-	TRBV5-5	TRBJ1-5	-	TGTGCCAGCTCCCTCGGGGGTGGTAATCAGCCCCAGCATTTT	CASSLGGGNQPQHF
13	-	TRBV2	TRBJ2-7	TRBD1	TGTGCCAGCAGAGACAGGGTGGGGTACGAGCAGTACTTC	CASRDRVGYEQYF
13	-	TRBV10-2	TRBJ1-1	-	TGCGCCAGCAGTGCTGAGGGGAACACTGAAGCTTTCTTT	CASSAEGNTEAFF
15	-	TRBV7-2	TRBJ1-1	-	TGTGCCAGCAGCGACAGTCGTCGGGCCAACACTGAAGCTTTCTTT	CASSDSRRANTEAFF
17	once	TRBV5-1	TRBJ2-2	-	TGCGCCAGCAGCGGCACCGGAGAAGGAGGTATCACCGGGGAGCTGTTTTTT	CASSGTGEGGITGELFF
12	-	TRBV14	TRBJ2-1	-	TGTGCCAGCAGCCAAGCATGGCGGGAGCAGTTCTTC	CASSQAWREQFF
15	-	TRBV5-4	TRBJ2-3	-	TGTGCCAGCAGCATGGGACGCACCCCCGGGGATACGCAGTATTTT	CASSMGRTPGDTQYF
19	-	TRBV11-2	TRBJ2-7	TRBD1	TGTGCCAGCAGCCCATTAACTCATTCCCGACAGGGGGACTATTACGAGCAGTACTTC	CASSPLTHSRQGDYYEQYF
11	-	TRBV4-1	TRBJ1-1	-	TGCGCCAGCAGCCAAGATACGCGAGCTTTCTTT	CASSQDTRAFF
15	-	TRBV19	TRBJ1-5	TRBD1	TGTGCCAGTAGTACGAGGGACAGGCCGTATCAGCCCCAGCATTTT	CASSTRDRPYQPQHF
16	-	TRBV19	TRBJ2-2	TRBD1	TGTGCCAGTAGTATAGCTGGGACAGGGCACTCCGGGGAGCTGTTTTTT	CASSIAGTGHSGELFF
16	-	TRBV7-5	TRBJ2-1	-	TGTGTCAGAAGCTTAGAACTAGCGGGAGGGGTAGGTGAGCAGTTCTTC	CVRSLELAGGVGEQFF
14	-	TRBV7-9	TRBJ1-1	TRBD1	TGTGCCAGCAGCTCAAGGGCAGGGGGGACTGAAGCTTTCTTT	CASSSRAGGTEAFF
14	-	TRBV19	TRBJ1-1	TRBD1	TGTGCCAGTGCCACAGGGGCCGCGAACACTGAAGCTTTCTTT	CASATGAANTEAFF
14	-	TRBV7-6	TRBJ2-1	TRBD2	TGTGCCAGCAGCCTTAGCGGGAGTGGGGATGAGCAGTTCTTC	CASSLSGSGDEQFF
13	-	TRBV5-1	TRBJ2-5	-	TGCGCCAGCAGCCCGGCCAGGTTGGGGACCCAGTACTTC	CASSPARLGTQYF
16	-	TRBV5-4	TRBJ1-2	-	TGTGCCAGCAGCTTAGCCCCGAGGCAGGGTAACTATGGCTACACCTTC	CASSLAPRQGNYGYTF